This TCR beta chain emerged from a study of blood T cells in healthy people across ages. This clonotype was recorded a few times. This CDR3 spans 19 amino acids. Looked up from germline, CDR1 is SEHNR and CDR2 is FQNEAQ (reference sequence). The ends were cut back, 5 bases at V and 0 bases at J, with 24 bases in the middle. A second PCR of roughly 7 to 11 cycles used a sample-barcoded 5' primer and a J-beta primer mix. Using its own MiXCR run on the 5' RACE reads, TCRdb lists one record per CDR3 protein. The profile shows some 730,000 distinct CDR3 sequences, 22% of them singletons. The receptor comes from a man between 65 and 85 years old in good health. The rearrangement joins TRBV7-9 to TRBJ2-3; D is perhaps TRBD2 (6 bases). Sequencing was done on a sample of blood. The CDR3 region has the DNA TGTGCCAGCAGCACCACCACCTTTGCGGGACTTTATAGCACAGATACGCAGTATTTT. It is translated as CASSTTTFAGLYSTDTQYF. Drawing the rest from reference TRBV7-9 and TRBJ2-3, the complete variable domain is DTGVSQNPRHKITKRGQNVTFRCDPISEHNRLYWYRQTLGQGPEFLTYFQNEAQLEKSRLLSDRFSAERPKGSFSTLEIQRTEQGDSAMYLCASSTTTFAGLYSTDTQYFGPGTRLTVL.